This entry features one T cell receptor (beta chain) sequence. Germline assignment: CDR1 SGDLS and CDR2 YYNGEE. The CDR3 contains 14 residues. Unmatched junction bases numbered 5, after V lost 3 bases and J lost 5 bases. The sample originates from a study of blood T cell repertoires in COVID-19. Sequencing used immunoSEQ multiplex PCR; TCRdb keeps in-frame clones, though not all of them. The sample consists of 100,000 to 150,000 clones, approximately 80% of them appearing once. Sequenced: peripheral blood. This TCR was sampled from a man in his forties or fifties with active or convalescent COVID-19. The chain uses TRBV9 and TRBJ2-4; 7 bases align to TRBD1. Written as DNA, the CDR3 is TGTGCCAGCAGCGCTGGGGACAGCCAAAACATTCAGTACTTC. Its protein is CASSAGDSQNIQYF.